The following is a TCR beta chain sequence with its context. Its target is unknown. Per sample, roughly 10^5 TCR templates underwent assay. Data came from immunoSEQ multiplex PCR; TCRdb stores just in-frame clones and leaves some out. The sample carries around 65,000 clones, 79% recorded once. Trimming cost V 5 bases and J 4 bases; bases outside gene matches: 8. Germline CDR1 and CDR2: SGHAT and FQNNGV. The length of the CDR3 is 15 residues. This sample was included in a study of siplizumab effects on memory and regulatory T cells. Points from the study as a whole: Only a minority of proliferating CD4+ or CD8+ clones had an assignable naive or memory phenotype, with roughly 80-96% lacking one. Naive T cells were seen as more diverse than memory cells and as major alloresponse contributors.

Sequenced sample: memory CD4+ T cells sorted from blood. The sequence was obtained from a human donor in good health. The gene calls are TRBV11-2 and TRBJ1-5; 7 bases fit TRBD1. The CDR3 bases are TGTGCCAGCAGCCCAAGGGAGGGGGCGAATCAGCCCCAGCATTTT. Translating it yields CASSPREGANQPQHF.